A selection of T cell receptor beta chains follows, all from one sample in a study of CD8+ T cells in alopecia areata. Some clones are missing from TCRdb's copy, which holds only in-frame ones; the method was immunoSEQ multiplex PCR. The table lists about 140,000 clones, about 85% of them singletons. The sample consisted of CD8+ T cells sorted from blood, taken at week 4, from a patient treated with tofacitinib. The source is a human donor with alopecia areata. CDR3s include the opening cysteine and the closing phenylalanine or tryptophan. The order of the fields is D gene, V gene, J gene, clone size, CDR3 DNA, CDR3 protein. A D gene is named only where the DNA matches it firmly. The listing skips clone size in some rows; elsewhere it reads once, few, many or a size class.

NA	TRBV13	TRBJ2-7	NA	TGTGCCAGCAGCCAGGACAGCTCGTCCTACGAGCAGTACTTC	CASSQDSSSYEQYF
TRBD1	TRBV19	TRBJ2-3	NA	TGTGCCAGTAGCACGAGGGGACAGGAAAGCACAGATACGCAGTATTTT	CASSTRGQESTDTQYF
NA	TRBV7-9	TRBJ2-7	few	TGTGCCAGCAGCTTCCAAACTTCGGCCGGGGTAGCCTACGAGCAGTACTTC	CASSFQTSAGVAYEQYF
NA	TRBV29-1	TRBJ2-7	NA	TGCAGCGTTGAAGGACGCCAGGGCTCCTACGAGCAGTACTTC	CSVEGRQGSYEQYF
NA	TRBV19	TRBJ1-4	NA	TGTGCCAGTAGTATAAAGACAGGACCCTCGTCTATCGGACTGTTTTTT	CASSIKTGPSSIGLFF
TRBD2	TRBV4-1	TRBJ2-1	few	TGCGCCAGCAGCCAAGGACTAGCACGGTCCTACAATGAGCAGTTCTTC	CASSQGLARSYNEQFF
NA	TRBV30	TRBJ2-7	NA	TGTGCCTGGAGCGAAACAGGGATCTCCTACGAGCAGCACTTC	CAWSETGISYEQHF
TRBD2	TRBV7-9	TRBJ2-1	NA	TGTGCCAGCAGCTCCCAGCGGGAGCGGTGGAATGAGCAGTTCTTC	CASSSQRERWNEQFF
TRBD1	TRBV30	TRBJ2-7	NA	TGTGCCTGGGGAACAGGGGGCCACGAGCAGTACTTC	CAWGTGGHEQYF
NA	TRBV19	TRBJ2-1	NA	TGTGCCAGTAGCGACGGGACTTACAATGAGCAGTTCTTC	CASSDGTYNEQFF
NA	TRBV7-9	TRBJ2-1	NA	TGTGCCAGCAGTTTGTGGGGGGCTATCGGCATAGACTACAATGAGCAGTTCTTC	CASSLWGAIGIDYNEQFF
TRBD1	TRBV7-3	TRBJ2-2	medium-sized	TGTGCCAGCAGAAGGGGACAGGGGACCGGGGAGCTGTTTTTT	CASRRGQGTGELFF
NA	TRBV7-2	TRBJ2-3	NA	TGTGCCAGCAGCCCGAGGACCAGGGCTGGAGATACGCAGTATTTT	CASSPRTRAGDTQYF
TRBD1	TRBV27	TRBJ2-7	NA	TGTGCCAGCAGTTTCTCAGGGGGCTACGAGCAGTACTTC	CASSFSGGYEQYF
TRBD1	TRBV11-2	TRBJ2-6	NA	TGTGCCAGCAGCTCCTGGGACAGGCATCCTGGGGCCAACGTCCTGACTTTC	CASSSWDRHPGANVLTF
TRBD2	TRBV7-9	TRBJ2-7	NA	TGTGCCAGCAGCTTATCCGAGCGGGACTCGGCCGAGCAGTACTTC	CASSLSERDSAEQYF
NA	TRBV7-8	TRBJ2-7	NA	TGTGCCAGCAGCTTAGTGGCTTCCACCTACGAGCAGTACTTC	CASSLVASTYEQYF
TRBD2	TRBV29-1	TRBJ2-3	NA	TGCAGCGTTGAAGATTCTGGCGGGGGGGAGTTTAACACAGATACGCAGTATTTT	CSVEDSGGGEFNTDTQYF
NA	TRBV4-1	TRBJ1-5	NA	TGCGCCAGCAGCCAAGCAACGGGAATCAATCAGCCCCAGCATTTT	CASSQATGINQPQHF
NA	TRBV10-3	TRBJ2-7	NA	TGTGCCATCAGTGAGTCGATCTGGGGAGAGTCCTACGAGCAGTACTTC	CAISESIWGESYEQYF
NA	TRBV6-6	TRBJ2-7	NA	TGTGCCAGCAGTTTCCGACAGGACTACGAGCAGTACTTC	CASSFRQDYEQYF
NA	TRBV7-9	TRBJ2-7	NA	TGTGCCAGCAGCTTAGCGGGCGGTGAACGGCAGTACTTC	CASSLAGGERQYF
NA	TRBV7-2	TRBJ2-1	NA	TGTGCCAGCAGCTCGGGGGACGCATTCGAGCAGTTCTTC	CASSSGDAFEQFF
NA	TRBV30	TRBJ1-5	NA	TGTGCCTGGAGTGTACCCCAAGGCGGGCAGCCCCAGCATTTT	CAWSVPQGGQPQHF
NA	TRBV14	TRBJ2-2	few	TGTGCCAGCAGCCCGGACAGCCTAGCCGGGGAGCTGTTTTTT	CASSPDSLAGELFF
TRBD2	TRBV4-2	TRBJ2-3	NA	TGTGCCAGCAGCCAAGATTCTAGCGGGACCCTCACAGATACGCAGTATTTT	CASSQDSSGTLTDTQYF
NA	TRBV10-3	TRBJ2-5	NA	TGTGCCATCAGTGAGTCGATGGCAGGGGGGGTTTCGGAGACCCAGTACTTC	CAISESMAGGVSETQYF
TRBD2	TRBV13	TRBJ2-1	NA	TGTGCCAGCAGTTACTGGACTAGCGGGGCCGTAAGCTACAATGAGCAGTTCTTC	CASSYWTSGAVSYNEQFF
NA	TRBV7-8	TRBJ2-1	NA	TGTGCCAGCAGCTTTATGGTAGATCCGGGACACATCTACAATGAGCAGTTCTTC	CASSFMVDPGHIYNEQFF
TRBD1	TRBV5-4	TRBJ1-2	NA	TGTGCCAGCAGCCCTGGACAGGGTCCTTTTCCTGGCTACACCTTC	CASSPGQGPFPGYTF
NA	TRBV20-1	TRBJ2-3	NA	TGCAGGTCAGGCCCCGCAGATACGCAGTATTTT	CRSGPADTQYF
TRBD2	TRBV29-1	TRBJ2-3	NA	TGCAGCGTTGAGGGACTAGCGGGGCAAATCACAGATACGCAGTATTTT	CSVEGLAGQITDTQYF
TRBD1	TRBV29-1	TRBJ2-5	NA	TGCAGCGCCCTAGGGACAGCCCATCGAGGGACCCAGTACTTC	CSALGTAHRGTQYF
NA	TRBV5-5	TRBJ2-1	few	TGTGCCACCCTAGACCCGGACTCGGTCGATGAGCAGTTCTTC	CATLDPDSVDEQFF
NA	TRBV5-8	TRBJ2-3	once	TGTGCCAGCAGCCGCGGAGGGGGCACAGATACGCAGTATTTT	CASSRGGGTDTQYF
NA	TRBV27	TRBJ1-5	NA	TGTGCCAGCAGTTTTGTTAGCAATCAGCCCCAGCATTTT	CASSFVSNQPQHF
TRBD1	TRBV15	TRBJ2-4	NA	TGTGCCACCAGCAGAGCCCGGACAGGGCTAAACATTCAGTACTTC	CATSRARTGLNIQYF
NA	TRBV25-1	TRBJ2-7	few	TGTGCCAGCAGTGGACTGGACTACGAGCAGTACTTC	CASSGLDYEQYF
NA	TRBV5-6	TRBJ2-7	NA	TGTGCCAGCAGCTTGGAACCCTACGAGCAGTACTTC	CASSLEPYEQYF
NA	TRBV7-9	TRBJ1-2	NA	TGTGCCAGCAGCCTCCTGAACGCTAAGGGGTTCTATGGCTACACCTTC	CASSLLNAKGFYGYTF
NA	TRBV12-5	TRBJ2-5	NA	TGTGCTAGTGGTTTGCCCGAGGAGACCCAGTACTTC	CASGLPEETQYF
TRBD1	TRBV19	TRBJ2-1	NA	TGTGCCAGTAGTATAGTAAGGGGGCCCTACAATGAGCAGTTCTTC	CASSIVRGPYNEQFF
NA	TRBV15	TRBJ2-7	NA	TGTGCCATAGGATTCAGAGGCTACGAGCAGTACTTC	CAIGFRGYEQYF
TRBD1	TRBV5-6	TRBJ2-2	NA	TGTGCCAGCAGCTTGGAGGGACAGGGCCTCACCGGGGAGCTGTTTTTT	CASSLEGQGLTGELFF
NA	TRBV7-8	TRBJ2-6	NA	TGTGCCAGCAGCCAGAGACAGGCCCCCTCGGATAGGGCCAACGTCCTGACTTTC	CASSQRQAPSDRANVLTF
NA	TRBV5-6	TRBJ2-7	NA	TGTGCCAGCAGCTTAGTTTCAGGGGTCTACGAGCAGTACTTC	CASSLVSGVYEQYF
NA	TRBV10-2	TRBJ1-2	once	TGCGCCAGCAGTGCGACCAGGGCTAACTATGGCTACACCTTC	CASSATRANYGYTF
NA	TRBV4-1	TRBJ2-2	once	TGCGCCAGCAGCCCCTTCGATGGCGGGGCCGACACCGGGGAGCTGTTTTTT	CASSPFDGGADTGELFF
NA	TRBV7-7	TRBJ2-5	NA	TGTTCGGTGGGGTGGAAAGAGACCCAGTACTTC	CSVGWKETQYF
NA	TRBV19	TRBJ2-7	few	TGTGCCAGTAGTATAGACCAGGGCCTCTCCTACGAGCAGTACTTC	CASSIDQGLSYEQYF
TRBD2	TRBV30	TRBJ2-7	NA	TGTGCCTGGAGTCTTTTGTGGGGGACTAAATCTTACGAGCAGTACTTC	CAWSLLWGTKSYEQYF
NA	TRBV15	TRBJ2-4	NA	TGTGCCACCAGCCTGAGCCTAGCCAAAAACATTCAGTACTTC	CATSLSLAKNIQYF
NA	TRBV5-6	TRBJ1-2	NA	TGTGCCAGCAGCTTGGGGGGGAACTATGGCTACACCTTC	CASSLGGNYGYTF
NA	TRBV29-1	TRBJ2-2	NA	TGCAGCGTTGAGGGCAGATCGAACACCGGGGAGCTGTTTTTT	CSVEGRSNTGELFF
TRBD1	TRBV5-6	TRBJ2-1	once	TGTGCCAGCAGCAGTTCCGGGACAGGGGGCAGGAGCTCCTACAATGAGCAGTTCTTC	CASSSSGTGGRSSYNEQFF